This TCR beta chain appears in the sequencing data of a study of OX40 agonist ivuxolimab in advanced cancers. Turning to the overall study: Ivuxolimab was a fully human IgG2 agonistic monoclonal antibody targeting the costimulatory receptor OX40 (CD134). The paper covers the monotherapy dose-escalation part of the phase I ivuxolimab trial, which included N = 52 patients. Partial responses occurred in three dose-escalation patients, of whom one had hepatocellular carcinoma and two had cutaneous melanoma. Peripheral TCRbeta sequencing was intended to test whether TCR sequence diversity was altered and clonal T-cell expansion was caused by ivuxolimab. A male proportion of almost 85% and a mean age of approximately 58 years, ranging from 23 to 79, were recorded for the dose-escalation cohort. Of the approximately 50 patients in dose escalation, some 20 had hepatocellular carcinoma, some 15 had melanoma, 9 had renal cell carcinoma and 9 had head and neck cancer. Prior anti-PD-1, anti-PD-L1 or anti-CTLA-4 therapy was permitted, and approximately 40% of dose-escalation patients had received checkpoint inhibitors. Intravenous ivuxolimab was administered to patients every 2 weeks at six dose levels: 0.01, 0.1, 0.3, 1.5, 3 and 10 mg/kg.

Patients with a history of autoimmune disease or receiving systemic immunosuppression were excluded from the trial. Peripheral blood for TCR sequencing was collected from all dose cohorts at baseline, on cycle 4 day 1, and on cycle 7 day 1. The samples were taken from a phase I, first-in-human, multicenter, open-label dose-escalation trial of ivuxolimab. Adults with locally advanced or metastatic melanoma, renal cell, hepatocellular, or head and neck squamous cell carcinoma were enrolled in the trial. CD4+ and CD8+ T cells were sorted separately from peripheral blood before TCR sequencing. What the study reported, not specific to this receptor: The antigen specificity of the clonally expanded peripheral T cells was not determined. In the 0.1-3.0 mg/kg groups, partial responders had among the lowest normalized peripheral clonal expansion, particularly in CD8+ T cells. After ivuxolimab, expanded clones were on average more numerous among CD8+ T cells than among CD4+ T cells. Low levels of normalized T-cell clonal expansion were also seen in some patients who did not respond. At doses of 0.1 to 3.0 mg/kg, clonal expansion of both CD4+ and CD8+ blood T cells was observed from baseline to week 6.

For sequencing of the TCRbeta CDR3 region, genomic DNA was extracted from the sorted cells. TCRbeta CDR3 regions were sequenced using the immunoSEQ Assay. TCRdb's version of the immuneACCESS table is confined to in-frame rearrangements and falls short of the full clone set. An unresolved V gene accounts for under half of the shortfall where checked; the remainder is of unknown origin. In this sample the table shows tens of thousands of clones, about 94% of which occur a single time. The ten largest account for 15% to 19% of the sample. This clone was seen a single time. It lacks a known antigen. No much larger clonotype is one base removed from it; base qualities were not supplied. The sequencing used CD4+ or CD8+ T cells sorted from blood, collected in a trial of the OX40 agonist ivuxolimab. This TCR came from an adult with an advanced solid tumor such as melanoma, head and neck, liver or kidney cancer.

Here the CDR3 is given as CASSPGQGAYTQYF. The DNA sequence is TGTGCCAGCAGTCCGGGACAGGGGGCATATACGCAGTATTTT. The chain is encoded by TRBV5-4 joined to TRBJ2-3, with 12 bases matching TRBD1. The CDR3 has 14 amino acids, counting the end cysteine and phenylalanine. Solely the CDR3 DNA is kept, with 42 bases framed from the first base. The germline V end is reduced by 5 bases and the J end by 7 bases; junction bases left unmatched: 5. CDR1 and CDR2, looked up from the germline V gene (reference sequence), are SGHNT and YYREEE.